This T cell receptor beta chain was recorded in a study of blood T cell repertoires in COVID-19. For the study at large: COVID-19 samples collected from the United States, Italy and Spain covered acute and convalescent phases.

Germline-derived CDR1 and CDR2 are LNHDA and SQIVND (reference sequence). CDR3 length equals 15 residues. The V end was cut by 2 bases, the J end by 0 bases, with 10 bases between. Original methodology: Quantification of nucleated cells was approximated via reference gene primer amplification. Some clones are missing from TCRdb's copy, which holds only in-frame ones; the method was immunoSEQ multiplex PCR. V and J calls and clone size are copied from that table; D and trimming were computed from the DNA. Found here are 120,000 to 150,000 clones, roughly 84% of them singletons; the top ten hold around 9.5%. Seattle patients were enrolled during active infection and followed longitudinally.

The sample comprised peripheral blood. This chain joins TRBV19 and TRBJ1-1; a weak D match, TRBD1 (5 bases). The TCR comes from a man aged 25 to 40 with COVID-19, enrolled during active disease. The CDR3: CASSIPGIMNTEAFF. The CDR3 coding sequence is TGTGCCAGTAGTATACCAGGGATCATGAACACTGAAGCTTTCTTT.